This T cell receptor (beta chain) was sequenced in a study of cytomegalovirus exposure and HLA in healthy donors. Notes on the study in general: Apparent HLA restriction characterized most CMV-associated TCR beta chains in a later analysis. In a later analysis, parvovirus B19, influenza, CMV and Epstein-Barr virus appeared linked to several top co-occurrence clusters. Some highly shared sequence variants likely arose as a pipeline artifact. A later look showed TCR association rates differing by HLA locus, highest for DRB1 and lowest for HLA-C.

Turning to this clone: Its antigen is not identified.

J was trimmed by 4 bases and V by 6 bases; bases with no gene match: 14. The CDR3 covers 17 residues. CDR1 is SGHVS and CDR2 is FQNEAQ in the germline V gene. Use of 60 Vbeta and 13 Jbeta primers characterized the PCR. Some clones are missing from TCRdb's copy, which holds only in-frame ones; the method was immunoSEQ multiplex PCR. The table shows 100,000 to 150,000 clones, with roughly 72% occurring only once. J is TRBJ2-1 and V is TRBV7-8, with TRBD2 identical over 8 bases. The TCR comes from a male donor in good health and CMV-seronegative. The specimen was PBMCs. CDR3 coding DNA: TGTGCCAGCAGTCGACTAGCGAGCCAAAATTATTACAATGAGCAGTTCTTC. Its protein is CASSRLASQNYYNEQFF.